This T cell receptor beta chain is drawn from a study of CD8 T cells in ankylosing spondylitis. Study conclusions and caveats: Disease-linked clones proved CD8+ and comparatively uncommon in peripheral blood. Fewer than ten highly homologous variants made up a TCR beta motif, and this motif appeared characteristic of ankylosing spondylitis blood. Existing reports had already noted some motif variants in reactive arthritis synovial fluid and blood.

Quantitative 5'-RACE was performed with molecular barcodes, and it yielded the TCR beta libraries. TCRdb recomputed calls from the 5' RACE reads with MiXCR, one row per CDR3 protein. The sample lists 25,000 to 35,000 distinct CDR3 sequences; 30% were seen once. From germline, CDR1 is MNHEY and CDR2 SVGAGI. The CDR3 spans 15 residues. The V and J ends lost 5 bases and 2 bases respectively, with 10 bases between them. In regard to this clonotype: The antigen is unknown.

This chain joins TRBV6-5 and TRBJ2-6, with D perhaps matching TRBD1 (6 bases). Sequencing was performed on synovial fluid, either unsorted or a sorted T cell fraction (not recorded which). This sequence was found in a male donor with ankylosing spondylitis. CDR3 bases: TGTGCCAGCAGTATCCAGGGGACTGGGGCCAACGTCCTGACTTTC. It codes for CASSIQGTGANVLTF.